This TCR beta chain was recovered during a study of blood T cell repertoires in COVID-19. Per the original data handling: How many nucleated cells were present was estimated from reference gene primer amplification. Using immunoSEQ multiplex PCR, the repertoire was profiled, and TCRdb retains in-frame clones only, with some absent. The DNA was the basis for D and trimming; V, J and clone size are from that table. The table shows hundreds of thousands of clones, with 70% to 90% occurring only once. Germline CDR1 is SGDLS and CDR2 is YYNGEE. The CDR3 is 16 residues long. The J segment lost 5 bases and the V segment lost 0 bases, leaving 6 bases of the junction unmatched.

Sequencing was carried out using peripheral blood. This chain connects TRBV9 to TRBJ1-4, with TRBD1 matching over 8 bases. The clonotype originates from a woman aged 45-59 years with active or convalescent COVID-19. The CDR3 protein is CASSVATGGMNEKLFF. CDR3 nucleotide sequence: TGTGCCAGCAGCGTAGCTACAGGGGGTATGAATGAAAAACTGTTTTTT. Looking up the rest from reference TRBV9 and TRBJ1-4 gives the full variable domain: DSGVTQTPKHLITATGQRVTLRCSPRSGDLSVYWYQQSLDQGLQFLIQYYNGEERAKGNILERFSAQQFPDLHSELNLSSLELGDSALYFCASSVATGGMNEKLFFGSGTQLSVL.